This T cell receptor beta chain was recovered during a study of response to subunit inactivated influenza vaccine. Study results and caveats: New T cells are recruited in small numbers by each seasonal influenza vaccination, according to the authors' suggestion.

To note about this clonotype: Its specificity is unknown.

TCRdb redid the calling of the RT-PCR reads with MiXCR, one entry per CDR3 protein. The repertoire consists of 700,000 to 900,000 distinct CDR3 sequences, with 21% occurring once and the leading ten covering around 9.6%. CDR1 is DFQATT, CDR2 SNEGSKA, per germline (reference sequence). The CDR3 runs to 16 residues. The ends lost 4 bases at V and 5 bases at J; junction bases unmatched: 7. The sequence came from a man aged 45-65 years who received an inactivated influenza vaccine. The sample here was PBMCs from blood, taken around 5 days after vaccination. This chain uses TRBV20-1 with TRBJ2-2; TRBD2 matches at 13 bases. This CDR3 reads CSAKKPGLAGTGELFF. The CDR3 DNA is TGCAGTGCTAAAAAACCGGGACTAGCGGGAACCGGGGAGCTGTTTTTT.